Listed below are T cell receptor beta chains from one sample, sequenced in a study of blood T cell repertoires in COVID-19. Using immunoSEQ multiplex PCR, the repertoire was profiled, and TCRdb retains in-frame clones only, with some absent. The sample holds tens of thousands of clones, roughly 80% seen once. The specimen was peripheral blood. These receptors were collected from a human donor in a cohort sampled during active COVID-19. CDR3s include the opening cysteine and the closing phenylalanine or tryptophan. D genes are given only for firm matches. Some rows have no size entry. The others give once, few or many, or a class for an expanded clone.

J | size | D | V | CDR3 | DNA
TRBJ1-1 | . | TRBD1 | TRBV5-5 | CASTRDPGQGKGNTEAFF | TGTGCCAGCACCCGCGACCCGGGACAGGGGAAAGGGAACACTGAAGCTTTCTTT
TRBJ1-4 | . | TRBD1 | TRBV5-1 | CASSRTGQNEKLFF | TGCGCCAGCAGCAGGACAGGACAGAATGAAAAACTGTTTTTT
TRBJ2-3 | . | . | TRBV6-2/TRBV6-3 | CASSYSAGSTDTQYF | TGTGCCAGCAGTTACTCGGCAGGAAGCACAGATACGCAGTATTTT
TRBJ2-5 | . | . | TRBV19 | CASSISMGTQYF | TGTGCCAGTAGTATTAGCATGGGGACCCAGTACTTC
TRBJ2-1 | . | . | TRBV3-1/TRBV3-2 | CASSQVTSTYNEQFF | TGTGCCAGCAGCCAAGTCACATCAACCTACAATGAGCAGTTCTTC
TRBJ1-1 | . | . | TRBV11-2 | CASSHGLRNTEAFF | TGTGCCAGCAGCCATGGACTCAGGAACACTGAAGCTTTCTTT
TRBJ1-2 | . | . | TRBV5-1 | CASSSRTVGYTF | TGCGCCAGCAGCTCCCGGACAGTTGGCTACACCTTC
TRBJ1-5 | . | . | TRBV19 | CASSPVGGNSNQPQHF | TGTGCCAGTAGCCCCGTAGGCGGGAATAGCAATCAGCCCCAGCATTTT
TRBJ2-7 | . | TRBD1 | TRBV5-1 | CASTSVRGREQYF | TGCGCCAGCACCTCCGTCAGGGGGCGCGAGCAGTACTTC
TRBJ1-1 | . | . | TRBV6-5 | CASSSGQNTEAFF | TGTGCCAGCAGTTCCGGACAGAACACTGAAGCTTTCTTT
TRBJ2-7 | . | TRBD1 | TRBV6-6 | CASSYLGTDSYEQYF | TGTGCCAGCAGTTACCTAGGGACAGACTCCTACGAGCAGTACTTC
TRBJ1-5 | . | . | TRBV7-2 | CASSLAANQPQHF | TGTGCCAGCAGCTTAGCCGCGAATCAGCCCCAGCATTTT
TRBJ2-4 | . | TRBD2 | TRBV10-1 | CASSEFRAGVPGNIQYF | TGCGCCAGCAGTGAGTTCCGAGCGGGGGTGCCTGGAAACATTCAGTACTTC
TRBJ2-1 | . | . | TRBV11-3 | CASSLGGMYNEQFF | TGTGCCAGCAGCTTAGGCGGGATGTACAATGAGCAGTTCTTC
TRBJ1-1 | . | . | TRBV30 | CAWSAGFRDTEAFF | TGTGCCTGGAGTGCGGGTTTCCGGGACACTGAAGCTTTCTTT
TRBJ2-2 | . | . | TRBV24-1 | CATSDFRGSAGELFF | TGTGCCACCAGTGATTTTAGAGGATCGGCCGGGGAGCTGTTTTTT
TRBJ1-4 | . | TRBD1 | TRBV3-1/TRBV3-2 | CASSFGQGSEKLFF | TGTGCCAGCAGTTTTGGACAGGGGAGCGAAAAACTGTTTTTT
TRBJ1-1 | . | . | TRBV30 | CAWKLGLYTEAFF | TGTGCCTGGAAATTGGGGCTTTACACTGAAGCTTTCTTT
TRBJ1-5 | . | TRBD1 | TRBV19 | CASSMTGGQPQHF | TGTGCCAGTAGTATGACAGGGGGTCAGCCCCAGCATTTT
TRBJ2-3 | . | TRBD1 | TRBV7-9 | CASSLGTGGNTDTQYF | TGTGCCAGCAGCTTAGGGACAGGGGGCAATACAGATACGCAGTATTTT
TRBJ1-3 | . | . | TRBV19 | CASSRLQPSSGNTIYF | TGTGCCAGTAGTAGGCTCCAACCTAGCTCTGGAAACACCATATATTTT
TRBJ2-7 | . | . | TRBV5-1 | CASSRSGLAYEQYF | TGCGCCAGCAGCAGAAGTGGCCTTGCCTACGAGCAGTACTTC
TRBJ1-1 | . | TRBD1 | TRBV11-3 | CASSLGARTGGNTEAFF | TGTGCCAGCAGCCTAGGGGCCCGGACAGGGGGGAACACTGAAGCTTTCTTT
TRBJ2-2 | . | TRBD1 | TRBV4-3 | CASRFTGGTGELFF | TGCGCCAGCAGGTTCACAGGGGGTACCGGGGAGCTGTTTTTT
TRBJ1-2 | . | . | TRBV27 | CASSFTGYGYTF | TGTGCCAGCAGTTTTACCGGCTATGGCTACACCTTC
TRBJ1-1 | . | . | TRBV27 | CASSLRRGGFSFGEAFF | TGTGCCAGCAGTTTAAGACGCGGGGGTTTTTCCTTCGGGGAAGCTTTCTTT
TRBJ2-3 | once | TRBD2 | TRBV11-3 | CASSSRGGTDTQYF | TGTGCCAGCAGCTCCCGGGGGGGCACAGATACGCAGTATTTT
TRBJ1-2 | few | TRBD1 | TRBV5-1 | CASSFRGQDGYTF | TGCGCCAGCAGCTTTAGGGGGCAGGATGGCTACACCTTC
TRBJ2-7 | . | TRBD1 | TRBV18 | CASSATGTVLYEQYF | TGTGCCAGCTCCGCCACCGGGACAGTGCTCTACGAGCAGTACTTC
TRBJ2-7 | . | TRBD2 | TRBV5-1 | CASSATTSVHEQYF | TGCGCCAGCAGCGCGACGACTAGCGTACACGAGCAGTACTTC
TRBJ1-5 | . | . | TRBV19 | CASKGNRQPNQPQHF | TGTGCCAGTAAGGGGAACAGGCAACCCAATCAGCCCCAGCATTTT
TRBJ1-3 | . | . | TRBV2 | CASRGGASGSGNTIYF | TGTGCCAGCAGGGGTGGCGCCAGCGGCTCTGGAAACACCATATATTTT
TRBJ1-5 | . | . | TRBV7-2 | CASSLGSRGYNQPQHF | TGTGCCAGCAGCTTAGGGTCCAGGGGATACAATCAGCCCCAGCATTTT
TRBJ2-7 | . | TRBD1 | TRBV5-4 | CASSRTGNSYEQYF | TGTGCCAGCAGCCGGACAGGTAACTCCTACGAGCAGTACTTC
TRBJ1-4 | . | TRBD1 | TRBV18 | CASSPSTGERGEKLFF | TGTGCCAGCTCACCCTCCACAGGGGAACGGGGGGAAAAACTGTTTTTT
TRBJ2-7 | . | TRBD1 | TRBV5-1 | CASSLAIRTGGYEQYF | TGCGCCAGCAGCTTGGCCATAAGGACAGGGGGATACGAGCAGTACTTC
TRBJ1-1 | . | . | TRBV7-9 | CASSLQYTEAFF | TGTGCCAGCAGCCTACAGTACACTGAAGCTTTCTTT
TRBJ2-7 | . | TRBD1 | TRBV27 | CASRGTGVYEQYF | TGTGCCAGCAGGGGGACAGGGGTCTACGAGCAGTACTTC
TRBJ1-3 | . | . | TRBV15 | CATSRDRPNSGNTIYF | TGTGCCACCAGCAGAGACAGGCCTAACTCTGGAAACACCATATATTTT
TRBJ1-4 | . | . | TRBV9 | CASSSPGPQGEKLFF | TGTGCCAGCAGCTCACCGGGACCTCAGGGGGAAAAACTGTTTTTT
TRBJ1-5 | . | TRBD1 | TRBV6-6 | CASSSRTGGGQPQHF | TGTGCCAGCAGTTCCCGGACAGGGGGCGGTCAGCCCCAGCATTTT
TRBJ1-2 | few | TRBD1 | TRBV6-5 | CASSSGTGQNYGYTF | TGTGCCAGCAGTTCCGGGACAGGGCAAAACTATGGCTACACCTTC
TRBJ2-3 | . | TRBD2 | TRBV7-2 | CASSTGLASTDTQYF | TGTGCCAGCAGCACCGGACTAGCGAGCACAGATACGCAGTATTTT
TRBJ1-1 | . | . | TRBV9 | CASSAFDTGSTEAFF | TGTGCCAGCAGCGCCTTCGACACAGGGAGCACTGAAGCTTTCTTT
TRBJ1-1 | . | . | TRBV6-1 | CASSEAGHPYTEAFF | TGTGCCAGCAGTGAAGCGGGACACCCTTACACTGAAGCTTTCTTT
TRBJ1-3 | . | . | TRBV9 | CASSVEGQGAGNTIYF | TGTGCCAGCAGCGTAGAGGGGCAGGGTGCTGGAAACACCATATATTTT
TRBJ1-2 | . | TRBD1 | TRBV24-1 | CATSDSDRPYGYTF | TGTGCCACCAGTGATTCGGACAGGCCTTATGGCTACACCTTC
TRBJ1-6 | once | . | TRBV28 | CASSQDSSYNSPLHF | TGTGCCAGCAGTCAAGATAGCTCCTATAATTCACCCCTCCACTTT
TRBJ2-3 | . | . | TRBV30 | CAWSSQGMTDTQYF | TGTGCCTGGAGCTCACAGGGTATGACAGATACGCAGTATTTT